These T cell receptor beta chains were read from a single sample in a study of blood T cell repertoires in COVID-19. Sequenced by immunoSEQ multiplex PCR; TCRdb stores in-frame clones only, minus some. The sample lists approximately 190,000 clones, around 77% occurring once. The sequenced sample consisted of peripheral blood. The receptors originated from a man aged 55 to 70 with active or convalescent COVID-19. The CDR3 runs from the conserved cysteine through the conserved F or W. The order of the fields is D gene, V gene, clone size, CDR3 length, J gene, CDR3 DNA, CDR3 protein. D genes are given only for firm matches. A clone size is listed for some rows: how often the clone was seen (once, few, many), or a class if it is expanded.

>TRBD2|TRBV3-1/TRBV3-2|NA|15|TRBJ2-1
TGTGCCAGCGGCCGGGGCCCTAGCGGAGACAATGAGCAGTTCTTC
CASGRGPSGDNEQFF
>NA|TRBV29-1|few|14|TRBJ1-1
TGCAGCGTCGCTAGACAGCAGGAGAACACTGAAGCTTTCTTT
CSVARQQENTEAFF
>NA|TRBV30|NA|12|TRBJ2-7
TGTGCCTACGGGACTCTTCCTTTGGAGCAGTACTTC
CAYGTLPLEQYF
>TRBD2|TRBV3-1/TRBV3-2|NA|18|TRBJ2-7
TGTGCCAGCAGCCAAGAGGTGGTGCTAGCGGGAGTAGGGTACGAGCAGTACTTC
CASSQEVVLAGVGYEQYF
>NA|TRBV18|NA|14|TRBJ1-5
TGTGCCAGCTCACCAGACAGTAGCAATCAGCCCCAGCATTTT
CASSPDSSNQPQHF
>TRBD1|TRBV12-3/TRBV12-4|NA|12|TRBJ1-2
TGTGCCAGCAGCGGACAGGGCTCTGGCTACACCTTC
CASSGQGSGYTF
>TRBD2|TRBV7-2|NA|15|TRBJ2-1
TGTGCCAGCAGCTTAGGGGGACTAGCCTACAATGAGCAGTTCTTC
CASSLGGLAYNEQFF
>NA|TRBV7-3|NA|15|TRBJ2-3
TGTGCCAGCAGCTTAAATCCAGGGAGCACAGATACGCAGTATTTT
CASSLNPGSTDTQYF
>NA|TRBV5-4|NA|14|TRBJ1-1
TGTGCCAGCAGCTTGACAGGGTATATAACTGAAGCTTTCTTT
CASSLTGYITEAFF
>NA|TRBV19|NA|14|TRBJ2-7
TGTGCCAGTAGTATAGGTCAGGCAAACTACGAGCAGTACTTC
CASSIGQANYEQYF
>NA|TRBV19|NA|15|TRBJ1-1
TGTGCCAGTAGAAGCAGGGCAATATCTGACACTGAAGCTTTCTTT
CASRSRAISDTEAFF
>TRBD1|TRBV4-3|NA|16|TRBJ2-1
TGCGCCAGCAGCCACGGGACAGCCCCATATGACAATGAGCAGTTCTTC
CASSHGTAPYDNEQFF
>TRBD2|TRBV19|NA|15|TRBJ2-3
TGTGCCAGTAGTATCGGACTAGCGACCACAGATACGCAGTATTTT
CASSIGLATTDTQYF
>TRBD1|TRBV7-2|NA|17|TRBJ1-4
TGTGCCAGCAGCTTAGAGAGGGGGCGCGGAACTAATGAAAAACTGTTTTTT
CASSLERGRGTNEKLFF
>TRBD2|TRBV7-2|NA|19|TRBJ2-3
TGTGCCAGCAGCCCTAGACTAGCGGGAGGGCCATCGGGCACAGATACGCAGTATTTT
CASSPRLAGGPSGTDTQYF
>TRBD2|TRBV3-1/TRBV3-2|NA|17|TRBJ2-4
TGTGCCAGCAGCCAAGATATGGCTAGCGGGAGACGGGACATTCAGTACTTC
CASSQDMASGRRDIQYF
>TRBD1|TRBV6-1|NA|16|TRBJ2-6
TGTGCCAGCAGTGACCCGACAGGGGCTGGGGCCAACGTCCTGACTTTC
CASSDPTGAGANVLTF
>NA|TRBV7-6|NA|13|TRBJ2-1
TGTGCCAGCAGCTTCGGGGTTTACAATGAGCAGTTCTTC
CASSFGVYNEQFF
>NA|TRBV27|NA|13|TRBJ2-2
TGTGCCAGCAGTTCACAGGGCACCGGGGAGCTGTTTTTT
CASSSQGTGELFF
>NA|TRBV5-1|NA|14|TRBJ2-3
TGCGCCAGCAGCTCATACAGGGAATCAGATACGCAGTATTTT
CASSSYRESDTQYF
>NA|TRBV2|NA|11|TRBJ2-5
TGTGCCAGCAGACTAGAAGAGACCCAGTACTTC
CASRLEETQYF
>TRBD2|TRBV4-3|NA|15|TRBJ2-3
TGCGCCAGCAGCCGGGAGGGTTCGGGCACAGATACGCAGTATTTT
CASSREGSGTDTQYF
>TRBD1|TRBV19|NA|14|TRBJ1-1
TGTGCCACCGACATCGGGACAGGGGAGTCTGAAGCTTTCTTT
CATDIGTGESEAFF
>NA|TRBV11-3|NA|14|TRBJ1-1
TGTGCCAGCAGCTTAACGACGGAGGGATCTGAAGCTTTCTTT
CASSLTTEGSEAFF
>NA|TRBV3-1/TRBV3-2|NA|10|TRBJ2-5
TGTGCCAGCAGCCATATGACCCAGTACTTC
CASSHMTQYF
>NA|TRBV27|NA|13|TRBJ2-2
TGTGCCAGCAGCTGGGGAGGCACCGGGGAGCTGTTTTTT
CASSWGGTGELFF
>TRBD1|TRBV5-5|NA|16|TRBJ2-7
TGTGCCAGCAGTCCAGGGACGGGACAGGGGGCTTACGAGCAGTACTTC
CASSPGTGQGAYEQYF
>TRBD1|TRBV12-3/TRBV12-4|NA|12|TRBJ1-5
TGTGCCAGCAGTTTAGGACAGGGTGAAGTTTTTTTT
CASSLGQGEVFF
>NA|TRBV4-3|once|15|TRBJ1-5
TGCGCCAGCAGCCAAGGCCGGGGGGAGGATCAGCCCCAGCATTTT
CASSQGRGEDQPQHF